The 5 T cell receptor beta chains presented below share a single source sample, sequenced in a study of T-cell reconstitution after alpha-beta-depleted transplantation in children. Unique molecular identifiers were incorporated into the prepared TCRbeta library. A single record per CDR3 protein comes from TCRdb applying MiXCR to the PCR reads. The repertoire consists of about 590,000 distinct CDR3 sequences, with 10% to 15% occurring once and the leading ten covering 2.2%. Sequencing was performed on PBMCs, mostly from graft donor cells, taken 360 days after TCRalphabeta/CD19-depleted stem cell transplant. The receptors here all came from a male patient younger than 18 who had a stem cell transplant for acute myeloid leukemia, so the T cells may come from the graft donor.

The CDR3 is CASSQEGSYNEQFF. The DNA for the CDR3 is TGCGCCAGCAGCCAAGAAGGCAGCTACAATGAGCAGTTCTTC. The chain employs TRBV4-1 and TRBJ2-1; D gene ambiguous. Germline V CDR1 and CDR2: MGHRA, YSYEKL. V lost 0 bases and J 3 bases, leaving 6 bases between the germline ends. This CDR3 has 14 amino acids.

The J gene is TRBJ2-1, the V gene TRBV20-1; 7 bases are shared with TRBD2. Germline V gene lookup returns CDR1 DFQATT and CDR2 SNEGSKA (reference sequence). This CDR3 is built from 16 residues. Unmatched junction bases numbered 15, after V lost 6 bases and J lost 4 bases. DNA of the CDR3: TGCAGTGCCGCCGGGGGAGGGACTCTCCCTTACAATGAGCAGTTCTTC. Amino acid sequence: CSAAGGGTLPYNEQFF.

This clonotype has only a few counts. The CDR3 nucleotides read TGCAGCGTTGAAGATCGCGGGCTCTCCTACGAGCAGTACTTC. Encoded protein: CSVEDRGLSYEQYF. The gene calls are TRBV29-1 and TRBJ2-7, with D possibly being TRBD2 (5 bases). V shed 0 bases and J shed 0 bases, with 9 bases lying between them. CDR1 is SQVTM and CDR2 is ANQGSEA in the germline V gene. CDR3 length equals 14 residues.

V gene TRBV18 combines with J gene TRBJ2-3; D remains unclear. This CDR3 comprises 13 residues. In germline, CDR1 is KGHSH, CDR2 LQKENI. V lost 6 bases to trimming and J lost 0 bases, with 7 bases between them. The CDR3 DNA reads as TGTGCCAGCTCGATAAAGAGCACAGATACGCAGTATTTT. Translated, it gives CASSIKSTDTQYF.

The rearrangement links TRBV20-1 to TRBJ2-7; D possibly corresponds to TRBD2 (6 bases). This CDR3 is 12 amino acids long. The ends were cut back, 6 bases at V and 6 bases at J, with 15 bases in the middle. The germline V gene encodes CDR1 DFQATT and CDR2 SNEGSKA (reference sequence). The CDR3, as DNA: TGCAGTGCGTACGGCGGGACCTCCGAGCAGTACTTC. Protein: CSAYGGTSEQYF.